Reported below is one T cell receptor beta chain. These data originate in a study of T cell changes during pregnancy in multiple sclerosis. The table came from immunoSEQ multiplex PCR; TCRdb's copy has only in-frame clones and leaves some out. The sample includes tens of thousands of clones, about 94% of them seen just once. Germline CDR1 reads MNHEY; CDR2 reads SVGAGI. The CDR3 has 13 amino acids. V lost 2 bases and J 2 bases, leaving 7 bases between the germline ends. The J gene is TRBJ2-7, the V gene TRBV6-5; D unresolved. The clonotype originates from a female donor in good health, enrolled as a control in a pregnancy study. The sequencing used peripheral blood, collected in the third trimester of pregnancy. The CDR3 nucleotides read TGTGCCAGCAGTTACGGCCAGACCTACGAGCAGTACTTC. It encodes CASSYGQTYEQYF.